This T cell receptor beta chain originates from a study of blood T cell repertoires in COVID-19. The wider study: There were acute and convalescent COVID-19 samples, and they came from the United States, Italy and Spain. T cells, B-cell-depleted T cells, or PBMCs supplied cDNA or gDNA.

Living in about 25 US areas, the participants were between roughly 18 and 89 years of age. The junction had 2 bases not matched to a gene; V was cut back by 0 bases and J by 0 bases. The CDR3 contains 15 residues. The germline gives CDR1 LNHDA, CDR2 SQIVND (reference sequence). Original data processing: For nucleated cells, counts were estimated from reference gene primer amplification. Sequencing used immunoSEQ multiplex PCR; TCRdb keeps in-frame clones, though not all of them. That table furnishes V, J and clone size, whereas the DNA furnished D and trimming. The table shows 200,000 to 250,000 clones, with approximately 84% occurring only once.

This chain connects TRBV19 to TRBJ2-7; TRBD1 matches 7 bases. This sequence originates from a man in his 60s who had recovered from COVID-19. The specimen sequenced was PBMCs or T cells enriched from blood (not recorded which). The DNA for the CDR3 is TGTGCCAGTAGTATAGAGGGGACAGCCTCCTACGAGCAGTACTTC. This gives the protein CASSIEGTASYEQYF.